These 15 T cell receptor beta chains were sequenced from one sample in a study of cytomegalovirus exposure and HLA in healthy donors. Assay used: immunoSEQ multiplex PCR; TCRdb lists only in-frame clones, some missing. The sample has 190,000 or so clones, approximately 83% seen once. Sequencing was carried out using PBMCs. Receptors originate from a woman aged 18-29 years in good health and CMV-seropositive.

The chain employs TRBV20-1 and TRBJ2-3; D perhaps matches TRBD1 (5 bases). Germline values: CDR1 DFQATT, CDR2 SNEGSKA (reference sequence). This CDR3 comprises 11 residues. With 4 bases removed from V and 6 bases from J, the gap between germline ends came to 8 bases. Here the CDR3 reads CSANYRDTQYF. CDR3 bases: TGCAGTGCTAACTACAGGGATACGCAGTATTTT.

This chain links TRBV19 with TRBJ1-2; D not resolved. V was pared by 5 bases and J by 4 bases, with 14 bases between. Per the germline V gene, CDR1 is LNHDA and CDR2 is SQIVND (reference sequence). The CDR3 length is 14 residues. DNA of the CDR3: TGTGCCAGTAGTTGGGTGGGAGCGGGCTATGGCTACACCTTC. It yields the protein CASSWVGAGYGYTF.

The chain carries TRBV7-2 and TRBJ1-2; TRBD1 might be the D (5 bases). The CDR3 is 14 amino acids. In germline, CDR1 is SGHTA, CDR2 FQGNSA. The ends were cut back, 3 bases at V and 8 bases at J, with 16 bases in the middle. The CDR3 loop is CASSLAGGEGGYTF. The CDR3 DNA is TGTGCCAGCAGCTTGGCCGGGGGAGAGGGCGGCTACACCTTC.

This chain links TRBV18 with TRBJ2-2, with D tentatively TRBD2 (6 bases). Germline CDR1 and CDR2: KGHSH and LQKENI. V dropped 4 bases and J dropped 7 bases, with 16 bases sitting between them. The CDR3 is made up of 15 amino acids. CDR3 sequence (DNA): TGTGCCAGCTCACGGAACCGGGACTTAGACGGGGAGCTGTTTTTT. Amino acids: CASSRNRDLDGELFF.

The CDR3 DNA reads as TGCGCCAGCAGCCAAGGCGCCCGGGACAAAGATGAAAAACTGTTTTTT. Its translation is CASSQGARDKDEKLFF. The chain couples TRBV4-3 to TRBJ1-4, with D maybe TRBD1 (6 bases). The ends were cut back, 1 base at V and 6 bases at J, with 15 bases in the middle. This CDR3 contains 16 residues. The germline CDR1 and CDR2 sequences are LGHNA and YSLEER.

This clone appeared once. The chain employs TRBV2 and TRBJ1-1, with D unclear. V lost 7 bases and J lost 1, with 7 bases in between. Germline lookup yields CDR1 SNHLY and CDR2 FYNNEI. The CDR3 extends over 12 amino acids. CDR3 in amino acids: CASIRGNTEAFF. For the CDR3, the DNA is TGTGCCAGCATTCGGGGGAACACTGAAGCTTTCTTT.

The chain links TRBV27 to TRBJ2-7, with TRBD2 matching 8 bases. Trimming took 2 bases from V and 0 from J; bases not matched to a gene: 24. There are 22 residues in the CDR3. Germline V lookup: CDR1 MNHEY, CDR2 SMNVEV (reference sequence). The CDR3 DNA reads TGTGCCAGCAGTTTACGGGTCGGAACGGGAGGGGGTGCGGGGGCCAGCTCCTACGAGCAGTACTTC. Translating it yields CASSLRVGTGGGAGASSYEQYF.

The J gene is TRBJ2-5, the V gene TRBV6-1; 7 positions match TRBD2. The V and J ends lost 7 bases and 5 bases, in that order; junction bases with no gene match: 7. Germline V gene sequence: CDR1 MNHNS, CDR2 SASEGT. This CDR3 region has 13 residues. The CDR3 loop is CASMRTRGETQYF. The CDR3 DNA sequence: TGTGCCAGCATGAGGACTAGAGGGGAGACCCAGTACTTC.

This clone was seen just once. The chain joins TRBV18 to TRBJ2-1; 7 bases line up with TRBD1. J gave up 7 bases and V 5 bases, and 20 bases lay outside the gene matches. CDR3 length: 18 amino acids. Germline V gene sequence: CDR1 KGHSH, CDR2 LQKENI. As DNA, the CDR3 is TGTGCCAGCTCAACACTTAGCGACGACAGGGAGCGCTTTAATGAGCAGTTCTTC. It codes for CASSTLSDDRERFNEQFF.

This chain links TRBV7-2 with TRBJ2-3; TRBD2 is a possible D gene (6 bases). CDR1 is SGHTA, CDR2 FQGNSA, per germline. The CDR3 is 16 amino acids. The V end was cut by 4 bases, the J end by 3 bases, with 17 bases between. The CDR3 sequence: CASSSRPGRDTDTQYF. In DNA form, the CDR3 reads TGTGCCAGCAGCTCCCGCCCAGGGCGGGATACAGATACGCAGTATTTT.

The gene calls are TRBV5-1 and TRBJ1-6, with D perhaps matching TRBD1 (5 bases). Trimming took 4 bases from V and 14 from J, leaving 19 bases between them. The CDR3 loop spans 14 amino acids. Per the germline V gene, CDR1 is SGHRS and CDR2 is YFSETQ. In nucleotides, the CDR3 is TGCGCCAGCAGCCGAGCCGGGCCACCGGGGGCCCTCCACTTT. The encoded protein is CASSRAGPPGALHF.

The genes are TRBV5-4 and TRBJ2-7; the match to TRBD1 covers 8 bases. CDR1 and CDR2 (germline): SGHNT, YYREEE (reference sequence). The ends lost 5 bases at V and 5 bases at J; junction bases unmatched: 15. CDR3 length: 16 amino acids. CDR3 in DNA: TGTGCCAGCAGGGTGGACTTCCAGGGGGCTGGGAACGAGCAGTACTTC. Residues: CASRVDFQGAGNEQYF.

The genes are TRBV2 and TRBJ1-1, with 12 bases that match TRBD1. Losses at the gene ends were 5 bases for V and 7 bases for J; bases not matched to a gene: 14. Germline V gene lookup returns CDR1 SNHLY and CDR2 FYNNEI. This CDR3 comprises 17 residues. The CDR3 here is CASSRAPGQGAGLEAFF. Written as DNA, the CDR3 is TGTGCCAGCAGTCGCGCCCCGGGACAGGGGGCAGGCCTTGAAGCTTTCTTT.

The chain recombines TRBV4-1 with TRBJ2-7, with TRBD2 as a possible D gene (6 bases). The CDR3 sequence is 13 residues long. V shed 3 bases and J shed 0 bases, with 6 bases lying between them. Germline loops: CDR1 MGHRA, CDR2 YSYEKL. The CDR3 coding sequence is TGCGCCAGCAGCCAGGGGGGCTCCTACGAGCAGTACTTC. Its protein is CASSQGGSYEQYF.

The chain combines TRBV29-1 with TRBJ2-5, with D possibly TRBD2 on 5 matching bases. This CDR3 comprises 13 residues. Germline assignment: CDR1 SQVTM and CDR2 ANQGSEA. Trimming took off 6 bases at V and 2 bases at J, with 13 bases between the two ends. CDR3 in amino acids: CSVMGDGQETQYF. Written as DNA, the CDR3 is TGCAGCGTGATGGGAGACGGTCAAGAGACCCAGTACTTC.